This T cell receptor (beta chain) was obtained from a study of blood T cell repertoires in COVID-19. Turning to the study itself: Samples came from the United States, Italy and Spain, spanning acute and convalescent COVID-19. Nucleic acid was either cDNA or gDNA, and it came from T cells, B-cell-depleted T cells, or PBMCs.

As processed by the authors: Amplification of reference gene primers provided the estimated nucleated cell counts. Clones were read by immunoSEQ multiplex PCR, and TCRdb kept only the in-frame ones, dropping some. The V and J calls and clone size are taken from that table; D and trimming were inferred from the DNA. The repertoire holds 45,000 to 65,000 clones, with around 87% as singletons. This CDR3 is 12 amino acids long. V lost 6 bases and J lost 12, with 17 bases in between. The germline CDR1 and CDR2 sequences are SNHLY and FYNNEI. The sequence was obtained from a human donor with acute or convalescent COVID-19. The donor label of this sample is uncertain. The chain has TRBV2 and TRBJ1-1; D perhaps matches TRBD1 (5 bases). Sequenced input: peripheral blood. The CDR3 loop is CASSYTRGLSFF. CDR3 sequence (DNA): TGTGCCAGCAGCTACACGCGGGGGTTGTCTTTCTTT.